The 13 T cell receptor beta chains reported below all come from one sample, sequenced in a study of blood T cells in healthy people across ages. A second PCR, run for roughly 7 to 12 cycles, used a sample-barcoded 5' primer plus a J-beta primer mix. TCRdb analysed the 5' RACE reads with MiXCR anew, one entry per CDR3 protein. In the table there are about a million distinct CDR3 sequences, just over 50% of which are singletons. Sequencing was done on a sample of blood. These receptors were obtained from a woman aged 55-70 years in good health.

This clonotype was seen at least ten times. J is TRBJ2-7 and V is TRBV15; D unclear. Germline CDR1 is LNHNV and CDR2 is YYDKDF (reference sequence). Trimming cost V 0 bases and J 4 bases, with 13 bases left between them. There are 15 residues in the CDR3. The CDR3 DNA reads TGTGCCACCAGCAGAGATCGCGGTGTTGGATACGAGCAGTACTTC. This encodes CATSRDRGVGYEQYF.

The rearrangement uses TRBV5-1 and TRBJ2-5, with D possibly TRBD1 on 6 matching bases. Trimming took 4 bases from V and 14 from J, leaving 21 bases between them. This CDR3 comprises 13 residues. Germline V gene sequence: CDR1 SGHRS, CDR2 YFSETQ. The CDR3 DNA reads as TGCGCCAGCAGCAGGGGGAGTGTCCCCGAGCACTACTTC. It is translated as CASSRGSVPEHYF.

This clonotype was found a few times. This chain links TRBV5-1 with TRBJ2-1; the match to TRBD2 covers 9 bases. Trimming cost V 2 bases and J 7 bases; bases outside gene matches: 7. There are 15 residues in the CDR3. CDR1 and CDR2 from the germline V gene are SGHRS and YFSETQ. The CDR3 is CASSFLAGEANEQFF. The CDR3 DNA follows: TGCGCCAGCAGCTTCTTAGCGGGAGAGGCTAATGAGCAGTTCTTC.

The gene calls are TRBV20-1 and TRBJ2-3; D is unresolved. CDR1 is DFQATT, CDR2 SNEGSKA, per germline (reference sequence). Trimming shortened V by 5 bases and J by 4 bases, and 13 bases separated the two germline ends. CDR3 length: 13 residues. CDR3 nucleotide sequence: TGCAGTGCTTTCTCCGGAGTTGCAGATACGCAGTATTTT. Protein: CSAFSGVADTQYF.

V usage is TRBV7-9 and J usage is TRBJ2-5, with D possibly TRBD1 on 5 matching bases. V lost 8 bases to trimming and J lost 2 bases, with 15 bases between them. The CDR3 totals 14 residues. Germline V lookup: CDR1 SEHNR, CDR2 FQNEAQ (reference sequence). CDR3 loop: CASCLPDIQETQYF. The CDR3 bases are TGTGCCAGCTGCCTCCCGGACATACAAGAGACCCAGTACTTC.

The chain couples TRBV12-3 or TRBV12-4 to TRBJ2-7; 7 nucleotides match TRBD1. The CDR3 length is 13 residues. Germline trimming cut 6 bases from V and 3 bases from J; bases unmatched to any gene: 5. CDR3 sequence (DNA): TGTGCCAGCAGATTCACAGGGGTCTACGAGCAGTACTTC. This codes for CASRFTGVYEQYF.

The genes are TRBV29-1 and TRBJ2-7; TRBD1 aligns across 9 bases. Germline CDR1 and CDR2: SQVTM and ANQGSEA. This CDR3 is 15 amino acids long. V shed 6 bases, J shed 5 bases, and the junction held 14 bases outside the gene matches. CDR3 in amino acids: CSVQWRDRVSDEQYF. The CDR3 DNA reads as TGCAGCGTCCAATGGAGGGACAGGGTTTCAGACGAGCAGTACTTC.

This clonotype was seen only once. This chain uses TRBV6-1 with TRBJ2-1; 8 nucleotides line up with TRBD2. After removal of 6 bases from V and 7 bases from J, the junction contained 11 bases not matched to a gene. This CDR3 has 15 amino acids. Per the germline V gene, CDR1 is MNHNS and CDR2 is SASEGT. The CDR3 sequence: CASRPTELAANEQFF. In DNA form, the CDR3 reads TGTGCCAGCAGACCGACCGAACTAGCGGCGAATGAGCAGTTCTTC.

This clonotype occurred a few times. The chain combines TRBV5-1 with TRBJ2-5; 8 nucleotides match TRBD1. Germline lookup yields CDR1 SGHRS and CDR2 YFSETQ. J gave up 3 bases and V 5 bases, and 9 bases lay outside the gene matches. The CDR3 has 15 residues. CDR3 nucleotide sequence: TGCGCCAGCAGGTCCGGGACAGGCCCAAAAGAGACCCAGTACTTC. This encodes CASRSGTGPKETQYF.

Only a few counts were recorded for this clonotype. The chain couples TRBV4-1 to TRBJ2-5; 11 bases map to TRBD2. With 0 bases clipped from V and 2 bases from J, the junction kept 2 bases outside the gene matches. The germline gives CDR1 MGHRA, CDR2 YSYEKL. This CDR3 has 16 amino acids. The CDR3 bases are TGCGCCAGCAGCCAAGAGCGACTAGCGGGGCAAGAGACCCAGTACTTC. Amino acids: CASSQERLAGQETQYF.

The chain uses TRBV6-5 and TRBJ1-5; TRBD1 is a possible D gene (6 bases). The CDR3 totals 13 residues. Germline-derived CDR1 and CDR2 are MNHEY and SVGAGI. Trimming took 5 bases from V and 6 from J, leaving 11 bases between them. DNA for the CDR3: TGTGCCAGCAGTAGTACAGGGATTCAGCCCCAGCATTTT. Its protein product is CASSSTGIQPQHF.

This clonotype turned up a few times. The V call is TRBV29-1, the J call TRBJ2-4, with 9 bases that match TRBD1. The CDR3 loop spans 15 amino acids. With 4 bases clipped from V and 4 bases from J, the junction kept 8 bases outside the gene matches. Germline values: CDR1 SQVTM, CDR2 ANQGSEA. As DNA, the CDR3 is TGCAGCGTTGCGCCCGGACAGGGGACAAAAAACATTCAGTACTTC. Translation gives CSVAPGQGTKNIQYF.

The chain employs TRBV28 and TRBJ1-2; D is possibly TRBD1 (6 bases). With 6 bases removed from V and 4 bases from J, the gap between germline ends came to 12 bases. Germline V lookup: CDR1 MDHEN, CDR2 SYDVKM. The CDR3 loop spans 13 amino acids. CDR3 protein: CASRGRQAYGYTF. The CDR3 DNA is TGTGCCAGCAGGGGTCGACAGGCCTATGGCTACACCTTC.